The 14 T cell receptor beta chains given below trace back to one sample, sequenced in a study of blood T cell repertoires in COVID-19. This table comes from immunoSEQ multiplex PCR, and its TCRdb copy is limited to in-frame clones, with some not included. The top ten hold 9.5% to 10% of the sample, which has 300,000 to 350,000 clones, about 87% seen once. Sequencing was done on a sample of peripheral blood. The source is a man aged 25 to 40 with COVID-19, enrolled during active disease.

The chain links TRBV4-2 to TRBJ2-5; 7 positions agree with TRBD2. Unmatched junction bases numbered 8, after V lost 0 bases and J lost 7 bases. CDR1 is LGHNA and CDR2 is YNFKEQ in the germline V gene. The CDR3 sequence is 15 residues long. In nucleotides, the CDR3 is TGTGCCAGCAGCCAAGATCGAGGGCCTAGCGGGACCCAGTACTTC. This translates into CASSQDRGPSGTQYF.

The V call is TRBV28, the J call TRBJ1-1; D not certain. Trimming pared 7 bases from V and 6 bases from J, leaving 18 bases between. CDR1 is MDHEN, CDR2 SYDVKM, per germline. The CDR3 length is 14 residues. CDR3 sequence (DNA): TGTGCCAGCATTACTGGAGGCTCCGCACCTGAAGCTTTCTTT. This translates into CASITGGSAPEAFF.

This clone was recorded once. This chain links TRBV7-9 with TRBJ2-2; D may be TRBD1 (5 bases). Germline CDR1 is SEHNR and CDR2 is FQNEAQ (reference sequence). CDR3 size: 11 residues. Trimming removed 10 bases at V and 7 bases at J, with 10 bases between. CDR3 amino acids: CATHRGGELFF. The CDR3 DNA sequence: TGTGCCACCCATAGGGGCGGGGAGCTGTTTTTT. The full variable domain, completed using reference TRBV7-9 and TRBJ2-2, is DTGVSQNPRHKITKRGQNVTFRCDPISEHNRLYWYRQTLGQGPEFLTYFQNEAQLEKSRLLSDRFSAERPKGSFSTLEIQRTEQGDSAMYLCATHRGGELFFGEGSRLTVL.

The genes are TRBV27 and TRBJ1-2; possible D gene TRBD1, 5 bases. The CDR3 has 16 residues. Trimming left V 7 bases short and J 2 bases short, with 20 bases between. Germline V gene data show CDR1 as MNHEY and CDR2 as SMNVEV (reference sequence). The CDR3 DNA sequence: TGTGCCAGCACCCCCAAAGGGGATGGCCCGAACTATGGCTACACCTTC. It yields the protein CASTPKGDGPNYGYTF.

V gene TRBV7-2 combines with J gene TRBJ2-7; 9 bases line up with TRBD1. The ends lost 5 bases at V and 5 bases at J; junction bases unmatched: 4. Germline V gene data show CDR1 as SGHTA and CDR2 as FQGNSA. The CDR3 covers 13 residues. CDR3 sequence reads: CASSVRTGDEQYF. The CDR3, as DNA: TGTGCCAGCAGCGTCCGGACAGGGGACGAGCAGTACTTC.

This clone came up once. The CDR3 nucleotides read TGTGCCAGCAGTTACACAGGGACTCAGCCCCAGCATTTT. Translating it yields CASSYTGTQPQHF. The V call is TRBV6-5, the J call TRBJ1-5; perhaps TRBD1 as D (6 bases). CDR3 length: 13 residues. Germline V lookup: CDR1 MNHEY, CDR2 SVGAGI. V was shortened by 2 bases and J by 6 bases, with 8 bases between the two germline ends.

The V call is TRBV18, the J call TRBJ1-4; D is possibly TRBD1 (5 bases). Trimming removed 2 bases at V and 8 bases at J, with 15 bases between. This CDR3 region has 15 residues. Germline CDR1 KGHSH, CDR2 LQKENI. The CDR3 is CASSPFSTGQEKLFF. CDR3 sequence (DNA): TGTGCCAGCTCACCATTCTCAACAGGCCAAGAAAAACTGTTTTTT.

The CDR3 DNA reads as TGTGCCAGCAGGGGACAGGGGTATTCACCCCTCCACTTT. Translated, it gives CASRGQGYSPLHF. J is TRBJ1-6 and V is TRBV25-1; TRBD1 matches at 10 bases. In germline, CDR1 is MGHDK, CDR2 SYGVNS. This CDR3 has 13 residues. The V segment lost 6 bases and the J segment 8 bases; nucleotides outside the gene matches: 1.

The chain uses TRBV13 and TRBJ1-2; 9 bases align to TRBD1. CDR1 and CDR2 (germline): PRHDT, FYEKMQ (reference sequence). The CDR3 totals 14 residues. After removal of 0 bases from V and 8 bases from J, the junction contained 4 bases not matched to a gene. The CDR3 protein is CASSLGQGASGYTF. The CDR3 bases are TGTGCCAGCAGCTTAGGACAGGGGGCGAGCGGCTACACCTTC. Combining the CDR3 with reference TRBV13 and TRBJ1-2 gives the whole variable domain AAGVIQSPRHLIKEKRETATLKCYPIPRHDTVYWYQQGPGQDPQFLISFYEKMQSDKGSIPDRFSAQQFSDYHSELNMSSLELGDSALYFCASSLGQGASGYTFGSGTRLTVV.

This sequence joins TRBV25-1 and TRBJ1-1, with D possibly being TRBD1 (5 bases). Trimming stripped 6 bases from V and 0 bases from J, with 11 bases between. The V gene's germline CDR1 is MGHDK and CDR2 SYGVNS. The CDR3 is 14 amino acids. CDR3 bases: TGTGCCAGCAGGCGGGGGGGGGTGAACACTGAAGCTTTCTTT. Its translation: CASRRGGVNTEAFF.

The chain carries TRBV11-2 and TRBJ1-1, with 8 bases lining up with TRBD1. This CDR3 spans 15 amino acids. V shed 5 bases, J shed 8 bases, and the junction held 13 bases outside the gene matches. The V gene's germline CDR1 is SGHAT and CDR2 FQNNGV. DNA of the CDR3: TGTGCCAGCAGCCCCTACTACGGACAGGGAAACGAAGCTTTCTTT. Its translation: CASSPYYGQGNEAFF.

This chain connects TRBV6-5 to TRBJ2-7; 8 nucleotides align to TRBD1. This CDR3 region has 14 residues. Trimming at V came to 8 bases and at J to 4 bases, leaving 10 bases not matched to a gene. The V gene's germline CDR1 is MNHEY and CDR2 SVGAGI. The CDR3 DNA sequence: TGTGCCAGCCGCCAACCCAGGGGGCGTTACGAGCAGTACTTC. Residues: CASRQPRGRYEQYF.

V and J are TRBV5-1 and TRBJ1-5, with D possibly TRBD1 on 6 matching bases. This CDR3 contains 15 residues. CDR1 and CDR2 from the germline V gene are SGHRS and YFSETQ. Trimming shortened V by 0 bases and J by 3 bases, and 10 bases separated the two germline ends. CDR3 nucleotides: TGCGCCAGCAGCTTGGCCGGACAGTCCAATCAGCCCCAGCATTTT. Residues: CASSLAGQSNQPQHF. The full variable domain, completed using reference TRBV5-1 and TRBJ1-5, is KAGVTQTPRYLIKTRGQQVTLSCSPISGHRSVSWYQQTPGQGLQFLFEYFSETQRNKGNFPGRFSGRQFSNSRSEMNVSTLELGDSALYLCASSLAGQSNQPQHFGDGTRLSIL.

CDR3 protein: CASRYRDREFGTQYF. The CDR3 bases are TGTGCCAGCAGATACCGGGACAGGGAATTCGGGACCCAGTACTTC. The rearrangement joins TRBV6-5 to TRBJ2-5; 9 positions match TRBD1. The V gene end was trimmed by 6 bases and the J gene end by 7 bases; junction bases not matched to a gene: 12. Germline-derived CDR1 and CDR2 are MNHEY and SVGAGI. The CDR3 sequence is 15 residues long.